This T cell receptor beta chain was profiled in a study of cytomegalovirus exposure and HLA in healthy donors. The germline V gene has CDR1 SEHNR and CDR2 FQNEAQ (reference sequence). CDR3 length: 14 residues. V was pared by 2 bases and J by 1 base, with 1 base of the junction left unmatched. Study-wide results and limits: Later on, a genetic analysis was performed. It linked a missense variant in DCLRE1C with V- and J-gene trimming of TCR beta. Cytomegalovirus-associated status was assigned to 150 to 200 TCR beta chains.

With regard to this clone: The antigen is unknown.

Both 60 Vbeta primers and 13 Jbeta primers went into the PCR. Measured with immunoSEQ multiplex PCR; TCRdb has only the in-frame clones, and not every one. In the table there are about 71,000 clones, about 70% of which are singletons. This clonotype was obtained from a woman in her forties or fifties in good health and CMV-seropositive. The sample comprised PBMCs. This rearrangement joins TRBV7-9 to TRBJ2-5; the match to TRBD1 covers 7 bases. This CDR3 is CASSLQGVQETQYF. The CDR3 coding sequence is TGTGCCAGCAGCTTACAGGGGGTCCAAGAGACCCAGTACTTC.